One and the same sample provided the 20 T cell receptor beta chains below, sequenced in a study of cytomegalovirus exposure and HLA in healthy donors (dated by TCRdb to 2016 to 2017). Library preparation was by the immunoSEQ multiplex PCR assay. For the multiplex PCR, a mixture combining 60 forward primers for TCR Vbeta segments and 13 reverse primers for TCR Jbeta segments was used. Held by TCRdb, this immuneACCESS table contains in-frame sequences only and omits some clones. Under half of the omission traces to an unresolved V gene where checked; the cause of the rest is unknown. This sample has some 190,000 clones in its table, and 70% to 80% of those were observed once. Roughly 1.5% of the sample is held by the ten biggest clonotypes. Sequenced input: PBMCs. The receptors stem from a woman aged 45-65 years in good health and CMV-seronegative.

The rearrangement joins TRBV11-2 to TRBJ1-4; no reliable D call. The germline V gene has CDR1 SGHAT and CDR2 FQNNGV. V shed 0 bases and J shed 0 bases, with 14 bases lying between them. There are 18 residues in the CDR3. The CDR3 nucleotides are TGTGCCAGCAGCTTAGAAGATGAGTTCCTGACAACTAATGAAAAACTGTTTTTT. Translating gives CASSLEDEFLTTNEKLFF.

The chain is built from TRBV6-4 and TRBJ2-7; no reliable D call. Germline values: CDR1 MRHNA, CDR2 SNTAGT. V shed 6 bases and J shed 3 bases, with 3 bases lying between them. The CDR3 covers 10 residues. The DNA of the CDR3 is TGTGCCAGCAGCTTCTACGAGCAGTACTTC. Translating it yields CASSFYEQYF.

Only a few counts were recorded for this clone. The J gene is TRBJ1-1, the V gene TRBV5-6; possible D gene TRBD1, 5 bases. The CDR3 loop spans 14 amino acids. Trimming shortened V by 4 bases and J by 4 bases, and 14 bases separated the two germline ends. CDR1 is SGHDT, CDR2 YYEEEE, per germline. The CDR3 loop is CASSAGPGSTEAFF. The CDR3 nucleotides read TGTGCCAGCAGCGCGGGACCCGGGAGCACTGAAGCTTTCTTT.

In nucleotides, the CDR3 is TGTGCCAGCAGTGGGGGGGGGAGGAACTATGGCTACACCTTC. Translated, it gives CASSGGGRNYGYTF. The V gene is TRBV6-1, the J gene TRBJ1-2, with D maybe TRBD1 (5 bases). CDR1 and CDR2 from the germline V gene are MNHNS and SASEGT. The CDR3 spans 14 residues. Trimming took 4 bases from V and 2 from J, leaving 11 bases between them.

V is TRBV19 and J is TRBJ2-1; TRBD1 might be the D (6 bases). V lost 9 bases, J lost 8 bases, and 23 bases lay in between. CDR1 LNHDA and CDR2 SQIVND come from the germline V gene (reference sequence). This CDR3 has 15 residues. CDR3: CASTYSGGPRDEQFF. The CDR3 nucleotides are TGTGCCAGCACCTACTCTGGGGGCCCGAGGGATGAGCAGTTCTTC.

This clone came up a few times. Other DNA variants within this sample encode the same CDR3. The chain is built from TRBV7-3 and TRBJ1-1, with D perhaps matching TRBD1 (5 bases). The CDR3 has 13 residues. With 0 bases removed from V and 4 bases from J, the gap between germline ends came to 6 bases. Germline V gives CDR1 SGHTA, CDR2 FQGTGA. CDR3 protein: CASSLTGGTEAFF. The CDR3 nucleotides are TGTGCCAGCAGCTTAACGGGGGGCACTGAAGCTTTCTTT. The full variable domain, with the rest looked up from reference TRBV7-3 and TRBJ1-1, is GAGVSQTPSNKVTEKGKYVELRCDPISGHTALYWYRQSLGQGPEFLIYFQGTGAADDSGLPNDRFFAVRPEGSVSTLKIQRTERGDSAVYLCASSLTGGTEAFFGQGTRLTVV.

This clone was detected only a few times. The chain carries TRBV5-5 and TRBJ1-1; 7 bases are a match to TRBD1. With 0 bases clipped from V and 8 bases from J, the junction kept 7 bases outside the gene matches. CDR1 is SGHKS and CDR2 is YYEKEE in the germline V gene (reference sequence). The CDR3 has 14 residues. CDR3 nucleotide sequence: TGTGCCAGCAGCTTGGGTCTTTGGGGACAGGAAGCTTTCTTT. Its protein is CASSLGLWGQEAFF.

The chain joins TRBV4-2 to TRBJ2-7; TRBD1 is a possible D gene (6 bases). V dropped 2 bases and J dropped 3 bases, with 11 bases sitting between them. The CDR3 has 14 residues. Germline V gene sequence: CDR1 LGHNA, CDR2 YNFKEQ. The CDR3 is CASSQSTGYYEQYF. The CDR3 bases are TGTGCCAGCAGCCAAAGCACAGGGTACTACGAGCAGTACTTC.

The count of this clone is one. The rearrangement uses TRBV10-3 and TRBJ2-5; the D is unclear. V was pared by 11 bases and J by 11 bases, with 15 bases between. Germline V gene lookup returns CDR1 ENHRY and CDR2 SYGVKD. This CDR3 spans 10 amino acids. DNA of the CDR3: TGTGCCCCTTTCGAGTCTGAGCAGTACTTC. This sequence encodes CAPFESEQYF.

The rearrangement uses TRBV5-1 and TRBJ2-1; perhaps TRBD1 as D (6 bases). The V end was cut by 0 bases, the J end by 5 bases, with 9 bases between. Per the germline V gene, CDR1 is SGHRS and CDR2 is YFSETQ. This CDR3 region has 14 residues. CDR3 sequence: CASSLEGGNNEQFF. CDR3 nucleotide sequence: TGCGCCAGCAGCTTGGAAGGGGGTAACAATGAGCAGTTCTTC.

The chain employs TRBV6-4 and TRBJ2-3, with 9 bases that match TRBD2. V trimming: 2 bases; J trimming: 2 bases; junction bases outside the gene matches: 2. From germline, CDR1 is MRHNA and CDR2 SNTAGT. The CDR3 extends over 15 amino acids. CDR3 bases: TGTGCCAGCAGTGACCAGCGGGGGGACACAGATACGCAGTATTTT. This codes for CASSDQRGDTDTQYF.

The chain carries TRBV5-6 and TRBJ1-2; maybe TRBD1 (6 bases). The CDR3 runs 14 residues. In germline, CDR1 is SGHDT, CDR2 YYEEEE. The V end was cut by 4 bases, the J end by 3 bases, with 13 bases between. In DNA form, the CDR3 reads TGTGCCAGCAGCGCCAGGGGCAGGGACTATGGCTACACCTTC. Translation: CASSARGRDYGYTF.

This clone appeared a few times. The chain employs TRBV7-9 and TRBJ2-7; D remains unclear. Per the germline V gene, CDR1 is SEHNR and CDR2 is FQNEAQ (reference sequence). This CDR3 has 12 amino acids. With 5 bases removed from V and 2 bases from J, the gap between germline ends came to 7 bases. CDR3 sequence: CASSPGPYEQYF. DNA for the CDR3: TGTGCCAGCAGCCCCGGTCCCTACGAGCAGTACTTC.

The rearrangement uses TRBV6-1 and TRBJ2-1, with 8 bases identical to TRBD1. With V trimmed by 7 bases and J by 6 bases, 5 bases remained unmatched. Per the germline V gene, CDR1 is MNHNS and CDR2 is SASEGT. The CDR3 contains 13 residues. The CDR3 sequence: CASKQGASNEQFF. The CDR3 bases are TGTGCCAGCAAGCAGGGGGCGAGCAATGAGCAGTTCTTC.

V gene TRBV9 combines with J gene TRBJ2-7; D is undetermined. Per the germline V gene, CDR1 is SGDLS and CDR2 is YYNGEE. CDR3 length equals 13 residues. Trimming cost V 4 bases and J 0 bases, with 8 bases left between them. The CDR3 sequence is CASSPPSSYEQYF. For the CDR3, the DNA is TGTGCCAGCAGCCCCCCCAGCTCCTACGAGCAGTACTTC.

The genes are TRBV2 and TRBJ2-5; D is undetermined. TRBJ2-7 explains the end of the DNA better; the J call may be wrong. The germline CDR1 and CDR2 sequences are SNHLY and FYNNEI. CDR3 length: 10 residues. CDR3 sequence reads: CASGNYEQYF. CDR3 bases: TGTGCCAGCGGAAACTACGAGCAGTACTTC.

This clone was recorded a few times. In the same sample, other DNA sequences code for this CDR3. The chain uses TRBV4-1 and TRBJ1-1; D ambiguous. The CDR3 sequence is 13 residues long. Germline V gene sequence: CDR1 MGHRA, CDR2 YSYEKL. Deletions cut 1 base from V and 1 base from J, with 4 bases between. The CDR3 region is CASSQAGNTEAFF. DNA of the CDR3: TGCGCCAGCAGCCAAGCAGGGAACACTGAAGCTTTCTTT.

This clone was observed once. V usage is TRBV19 and J usage is TRBJ1-5, with D possibly matching TRBD1 (6 bases). The CDR3 consists of 15 residues. The V end was cut by 7 bases, the J end by 0 bases, with 13 bases between. The germline V gene has CDR1 LNHDA and CDR2 SQIVND (reference sequence). The CDR3 region is CASKAGAHSNQPQHF. Written as DNA, the CDR3 is TGTGCCAGTAAAGCAGGGGCCCATAGCAATCAGCCCCAGCATTTT.

This clone has more than one count but fewer than ten. The rearrangement uses TRBV4-3 and TRBJ1-2; 9 bases match TRBD1. With 4 bases clipped from V and 3 bases from J, the junction kept 6 bases outside the gene matches. This CDR3 is built from 15 residues. CDR1 and CDR2 (germline): LGHNA, YSLEER. CDR3 loop: CASSRGTGLDYGYTF. CDR3 sequence (DNA): TGCGCCAGCAGCCGCGGGACAGGGTTGGACTATGGCTACACCTTC.

This sequence joins TRBV28 and TRBJ1-2; D perhaps matches TRBD1 (5 bases). This CDR3 spans 15 amino acids. CDR1 is MDHEN, CDR2 SYDVKM, per germline. V was pared by 2 bases and J by 6 bases, with 16 bases between. DNA of the CDR3: TGTGCCAGCAGTTTACTACGACAGCAAGGGAATGGCTACACCTTC. Residues: CASSLLRQQGNGYTF.